This paragraph covers one T cell receptor beta chain sequence. Original processing notes: Reference gene primers were amplified, and this amplification served to estimate nucleated cell counts. Profiling relied on immunoSEQ multiplex PCR, and the TCRdb table lists in-frame clones only, not all of them. That table furnishes V, J and clone size, whereas the DNA furnished D and trimming. The sample lists roughly 220,000 clones; around 84% were seen once. This entry comes from a study of blood T cell repertoires in COVID-19. Overall study: Some COVID-19 samples were acute and others convalescent; all came from the United States, Italy and Spain.

The CDR3 runs to 17 residues. V lost 6 bases and J lost 0; bases outside the gene matches: 11. Germline V gene data show CDR1 as LGHNA and CDR2 as YSLEER. The sample comprised peripheral blood. The chain couples TRBV4-3 to TRBJ2-1; 7 positions match TRBD1. This TCR was recovered from a woman in her thirties or forties who had recovered from COVID-19. CDR3 sequence reads: CASSRDRLYSSYNEQFF. The CDR3 region has the DNA TGCGCCAGCAGTCGGGACAGACTTTATAGCTCCTACAATGAGCAGTTCTTC.